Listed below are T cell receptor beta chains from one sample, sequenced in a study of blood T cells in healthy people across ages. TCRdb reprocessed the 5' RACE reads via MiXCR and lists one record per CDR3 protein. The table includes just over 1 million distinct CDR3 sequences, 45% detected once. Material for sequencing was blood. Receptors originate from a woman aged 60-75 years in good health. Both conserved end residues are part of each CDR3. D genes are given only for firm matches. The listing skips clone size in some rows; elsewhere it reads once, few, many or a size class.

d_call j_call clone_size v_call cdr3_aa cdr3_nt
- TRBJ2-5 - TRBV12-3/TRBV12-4 CASRPTGASETQYF TGTGCCAGCAGACCGACCGGGGCTTCAGAGACCCAGTACTTC
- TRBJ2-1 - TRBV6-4 CASSIVKGSGEQFF TGTGCCAGCAGTATAGTTAAGGGAAGCGGTGAGCAGTTCTTC
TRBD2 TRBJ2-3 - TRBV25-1 CASSLRLAGEADTQYF TGTGCCAGCAGCCTGAGGTTAGCGGGAGAGGCAGATACGCAGTATTTT
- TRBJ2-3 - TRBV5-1 CASKSAGISTDTQYF TGCGCCAGCAAATCGGCGGGAATAAGCACAGATACGCAGTATTTT
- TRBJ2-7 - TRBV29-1 CSVSTGLSSYEQYF TGCAGCGTCTCGACGGGTCTCAGCTCCTACGAGCAGTACTTC
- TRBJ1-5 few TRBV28 CASMGQGNTGSNQPQHF TGTGCCAGCATGGGGCAGGGGAACACGGGAAGCAATCAGCCCCAGCATTTT
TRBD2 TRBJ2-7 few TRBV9 CASSGGAGASYEQYF TGTGCCAGCAGCGGTGGAGCGGGAGCGTCCTACGAGCAGTACTTC
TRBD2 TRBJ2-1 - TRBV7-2 CASSIAGTSGSVEQFF TGTGCCAGCAGCATAGCCGGGACTAGCGGGAGTGTTGAGCAGTTCTTC
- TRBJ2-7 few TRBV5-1 CASSFRAEGEQYF TGCGCCAGCAGCTTCCGGGCGGAGGGCGAGCAGTACTTC
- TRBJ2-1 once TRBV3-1 CASSHHRWPGSSYNEQFF TGTGCCAGCAGCCATCACCGCTGGCCAGGAAGCTCCTACAATGAGCAGTTCTTC
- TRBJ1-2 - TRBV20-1 CSARDLRGGANYGYTF TGCAGTGCTAGAGATCTCAGGGGAGGGGCTAACTATGGCTACACCTTC
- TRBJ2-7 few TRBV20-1 CSARDRSETYEQYF TGCAGTGCTAGAGATAGGTCCGAGACCTACGAGCAGTACTTC
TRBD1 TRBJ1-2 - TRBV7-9 CASSGTGGNGYTF TGTGCCAGCAGCGGGACAGGGGGGAATGGCTACACCTTC
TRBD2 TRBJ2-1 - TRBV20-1 CSGTGLAGFDEQFF TGCAGTGGGACGGGACTAGCGGGTTTCGATGAGCAGTTCTTC
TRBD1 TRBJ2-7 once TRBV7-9 CASSLAPPGQWIGEQYF TGTGCTAGCAGCTTAGCGCCTCCGGGACAGTGGATTGGCGAGCAGTACTTC
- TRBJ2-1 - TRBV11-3 CASSSRGMEQFF TGTGCCAGCAGCTCCAGAGGAATGGAACAGTTCTTC
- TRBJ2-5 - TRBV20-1 CSARYPSETQYF TGCAGTGCTAGATATCCCTCAGAGACCCAGTACTTC
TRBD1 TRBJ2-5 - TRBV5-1 CASSPTDRFEETQYF TGCGCCAGCAGCCCAACGGACAGGTTTGAGGAGACCCAGTACTTC
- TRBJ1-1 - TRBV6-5 CASSPGTFTEAFF TGTGCCAGCAGCCCTGGGACTTTCACTGAAGCTTTCTTT
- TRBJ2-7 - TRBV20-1 CSARVEGAWSEQYF TGTAGTGCTAGAGTGGAAGGGGCCTGGAGCGAGCAGTACTTC
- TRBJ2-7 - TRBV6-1 CASSGLPGPSYEQYF TGTGCCAGCAGCGGCCTACCGGGACCTTCCTACGAGCAGTATTTC
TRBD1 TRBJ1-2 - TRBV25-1 CASSDLYPGTGDHYGYTF TGTGCCAGCAGTGACCTATATCCCGGGACAGGGGATCACTATGGCTACACCTTC
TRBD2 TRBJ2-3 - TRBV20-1 CSTWGLSVADTQYF TGCAGTACTTGGGGACTATCTGTCGCAGATACGCAGTATTTT
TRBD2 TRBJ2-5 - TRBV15 CATSSPGLAVGYQETQYF TGTGCCACCAGCAGTCCGGGACTAGCTGTAGGGTACCAAGAGACCCAGTACTTC
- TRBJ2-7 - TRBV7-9 CASRTPPKNEQYF TGTGCCAGCAGGACCCCCCCAAAGAACGAGCAGTACTTC
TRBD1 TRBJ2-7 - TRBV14 CASKSGTGNHEQYF TGTGCCAGCAAAAGCGGGACAGGGAACCACGAGCAGTACTTC
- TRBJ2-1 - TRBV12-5 CASDLDKTYYNEQFF TGTGCTAGTGACTTGGACAAGACCTATTACAATGAGCAGTTCTTC
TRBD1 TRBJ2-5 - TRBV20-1 CSAPQGAETQYF TGCAGTGCGCCACAGGGGGCTGAGACCCAGTACTTC
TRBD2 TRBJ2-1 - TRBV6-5 CASSYDPLAGGAYNEQFF TGTGCCAGCAGTTACGACCCCCTAGCGGGAGGGGCGTACAATGAGCAGTTCTTC
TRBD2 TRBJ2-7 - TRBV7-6 CASSSNSGRMSYEQYF TGTGCCAGCAGCTCAAACAGCGGGAGGATGTCCTACGAGCAGTACTTC
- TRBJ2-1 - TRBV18 CASSPPGTAITNEQFF TGTGCCAGCTCACCACCCGGGACTGCAATCACCAATGAGCAGTTCTTC
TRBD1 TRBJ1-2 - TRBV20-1 CSARPEVGDRTLWGYTF TGCAGTGCTAGACCCGAAGTCGGGGACAGGACCTTGTGGGGCTACACCTTC
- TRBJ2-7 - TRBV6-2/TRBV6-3 CASTFTGRWGSYEQYF TGTGCCAGCACCTTTACAGGGCGGTGGGGCTCCTACGAGCAGTACTTC
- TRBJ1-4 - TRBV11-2 CASRYTIVTRTNEKLFF TGTGCCAGCAGATATACGATCGTCACTAGAACTAATGAAAAACTGTTTTTT
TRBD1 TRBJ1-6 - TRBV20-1 CSAYGTVNSPLHF TGCAGTGCTTACGGGACAGTAAATTCACCCCTCCACTTT
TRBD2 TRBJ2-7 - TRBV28 CASSLMGGRASRQYF TGTGCCAGCAGTTTAATGGGCGGGAGGGCCAGTAGGCAGTACTTC
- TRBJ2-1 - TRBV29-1 CSVEGRLGGREQFF TGCAGCGTTGAAGGACGTCTGGGGGGCAGGGAGCAGTTCTTC
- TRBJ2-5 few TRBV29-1 CSVGTAGTREQYF TGCAGCGTCGGGACAGCGGGTACGAGGGAGCAGTACTTC
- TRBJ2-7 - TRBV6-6 CASSDSADYEQYF TGTGCCAGCAGTGACTCAGCCGACTACGAGCAGTACTTC
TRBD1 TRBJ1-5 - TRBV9 CASSEGTGNQPQHF TGTGCCAGCAGCGAAGGGACAGGGAATCAGCCCCAGCATTTT
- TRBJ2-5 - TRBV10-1 CASSDKRQETQYF TGCGCCAGCAGTGATAAGCGGCAAGAGACCCAGTACTTC
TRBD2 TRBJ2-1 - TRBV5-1 CASSFGTSGEVYNEQFF TGCGCCAGCAGCTTCGGGACTAGCGGGGAGGTTTACAATGAGCAGTTCTTC
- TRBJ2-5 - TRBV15 CATSRENFTEYQETQYF TGTGCCACCAGCAGAGAAAATTTTACAGAATACCAAGAGACCCAGTACTTC
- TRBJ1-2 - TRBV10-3 CAISGSLDRHGYTF TGTGCCATCAGTGGATCCTTAGACAGGCATGGCTACACCTTC
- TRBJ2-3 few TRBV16 CASSQSGGATDTQYF TGTGCCAGCAGCCAATCTGGCGGAGCCACAGATACGCAGTATTTT
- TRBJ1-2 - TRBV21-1 CASSRIWGYGYTF TGTGCCAGCAGCCGGATCTGGGGCTATGGCTACACCTTC
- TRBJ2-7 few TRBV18 CASSPVGRGYEQYF TGTGCCAGCTCACCAGTGGGACGCGGCTACGAGCAGTACTTC
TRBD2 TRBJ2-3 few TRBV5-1 CASSLVTSAGTDTQYF TGCGCCAGCAGCTTGGTGACTAGCGCGGGCACAGATACGCAGTATTTT
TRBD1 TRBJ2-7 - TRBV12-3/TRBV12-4 CASSSIRDRGFYEQYF TGTGCCAGCAGTTCAATCAGAGACAGGGGGTTCTACGAGCAGTACTTC
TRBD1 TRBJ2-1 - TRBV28 CASSLLRTGANNEQFF TGTGCCAGCAGTTTATTGCGGACAGGGGCTAACAATGAGCAGTTCTTC
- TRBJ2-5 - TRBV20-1 CGAGIGRKEQYF TGCGGTGCTGGGATTGGTAGAAAGGAGCAGTACTTC
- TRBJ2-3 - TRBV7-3 CASSTDGDTQYF TGTGCCAGCAGCACGGACGGAGATACGCAGTATTTT
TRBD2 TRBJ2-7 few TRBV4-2 CASSQEIAGATTSSYEQYF TGTGCCAGCAGCCAAGAGATTGCGGGAGCCACAACGAGCTCCTACGAGCAGTACTTC